The rows below give T cell receptor beta chains drawn from one sample of a study of cytomegalovirus exposure and HLA in healthy donors. TCRdb keeps only in-frame clones here, not all; method: immunoSEQ multiplex PCR. The profile shows about 170,000 clones, approximately 89% of them singletons. The sequenced sample was PBMCs. These receptors were taken from a young man in good health and CMV-seropositive. Each CDR3 is given without its conserved first and last residue. The order of the fields is clone size, J gene, V gene, CDR3 protein. A clone size is listed for some rows: how often the clone was seen (once, few, many), or a class if it is expanded.

clone_size: .
j_call: TRBJ2-2
v_call: TRBV5-4
cdr3_aa: ASSPGLAGAYTGELF

clone_size: .
j_call: TRBJ2-3
v_call: TRBV5-1
cdr3_aa: ASSRTSGGSSTDTQY

clone_size: .
j_call: TRBJ1-4
v_call: TRBV7-2
cdr3_aa: ASSLSAGIEKLF

clone_size: once
j_call: TRBJ2-7
v_call: TRBV21-1
cdr3_aa: ASSKSVYRKTYEQY

clone_size: .
j_call: TRBJ2-5
v_call: TRBV5-1
cdr3_aa: ASSLGGESGTQY

clone_size: .
j_call: TRBJ1-4
v_call: TRBV5-1
cdr3_aa: ASSLEGVRGNEKLF

clone_size: few
j_call: TRBJ2-3
v_call: TRBV15
cdr3_aa: ATSRGSSGRYGDTQY

clone_size: few
j_call: TRBJ1-5
v_call: TRBV29-1
cdr3_aa: SRTPGISNQPQH

clone_size: .
j_call: TRBJ1-1
v_call: TRBV19
cdr3_aa: ASSPGGSAEAF

clone_size: .
j_call: TRBJ2-1
v_call: TRBV7-2
cdr3_aa: ASSPQAGHNEQF

clone_size: .
j_call: TRBJ2-6
v_call: TRBV7-8
cdr3_aa: ASSLRVGAGGANVLT

clone_size: .
j_call: TRBJ2-1
v_call: TRBV11-2
cdr3_aa: ASSVRPGQGPYNEQF

clone_size: .
j_call: TRBJ2-3
v_call: TRBV6-1
cdr3_aa: ASSETLAGSDTQY

clone_size: .
j_call: TRBJ1-3
v_call: TRBV7-9
cdr3_aa: ASSFADEGSGNTIY

clone_size: .
j_call: TRBJ1-2
v_call: TRBV15
cdr3_aa: ATSRDRGYGYT

clone_size: few
j_call: TRBJ1-5
v_call: TRBV7-2
cdr3_aa: ASSPRGGERNQPQH

clone_size: .
j_call: TRBJ1-5
v_call: TRBV10-3
cdr3_aa: ATSTGSQPQH

clone_size: .
j_call: TRBJ2-7
v_call: TRBV30
cdr3_aa: AWRRTGTRSEQY

clone_size: .
j_call: TRBJ2-7
v_call: TRBV6-1
cdr3_aa: ASSESSGRAGEQY

clone_size: .
j_call: TRBJ1-5
v_call: TRBV30
cdr3_aa: AWEGGGNQPQH

clone_size: .
j_call: TRBJ2-1
v_call: TRBV6-1
cdr3_aa: ASSEEGTGNLINEQF

clone_size: .
j_call: TRBJ1-4
v_call: TRBV2
cdr3_aa: ASSLQLSNEKLF

clone_size: .
j_call: TRBJ2-3
v_call: TRBV4-3
cdr3_aa: ASSLRQGGDTQY

clone_size: .
j_call: TRBJ2-7
v_call: TRBV18
cdr3_aa: ASSFGGGPYEQY

clone_size: .
j_call: TRBJ2-1
v_call: TRBV7-8
cdr3_aa: ASSPFNEQF

clone_size: .
j_call: TRBJ1-1
v_call: TRBV29-1
cdr3_aa: SVDKIDTEAF

clone_size: few
j_call: TRBJ2-7
v_call: TRBV18
cdr3_aa: ASSPVAGDLYEQY

clone_size: .
j_call: TRBJ2-7
v_call: TRBV4-1
cdr3_aa: ASSQSGMSSYEQY

clone_size: .
j_call: TRBJ2-7
v_call: TRBV19
cdr3_aa: ASSMSSGSSEQY